These T cell receptor beta chains were read from a single sample in a study of blood T cell repertoires in COVID-19. Produced via immunoSEQ multiplex PCR; TCRdb's table is partial and in-frame only. The sample consists of roughly 150,000 clones, more than 75% of them appearing once. The sequencing sample was made of peripheral blood. These TCRs come from a man in his forties or fifties who had recovered from COVID-19. Each CDR3 is given with its conserved first and last residue. D genes are given only for firm matches. Size tells how often a clone was seen (once, few, many) or the class of an expanded clone, and some rows leave it out.

TRBV6-4	TRBJ1-3	-	-	TGTGCCAGCAGTGATATCCAAAGCTCCTCTGGAAACACCATATATTTT	CASSDIQSSSGNTIYF
TRBV29-1	TRBJ2-1	-	-	TGCAGCGGGGCCCTGGGTGGGAGCGATGAGCAGTTCTTC	CSGALGGSDEQFF
TRBV6-5	TRBJ1-2	TRBD1	once	TGTGCCAGCAGCCCCAGGGGACAGTGGGTCCTGCGCTACACCTTC	CASSPRGQWVLRYTF
TRBV18	TRBJ2-7	TRBD1	-	TGTGCCAGCTCACCACGACAGGGGGCTTTCAACGAGCAGTACTTC	CASSPRQGAFNEQYF
TRBV10-3	TRBJ1-3	-	-	TGTGCCATCAGTGACCTTTCGAGCTCTGGAAACACCATATATTTT	CAISDLSSSGNTIYF
TRBV27	TRBJ2-1	-	-	TGTGCCAGCAGTTCGGCGGAGAGCTCCTACAATGAGCAGTTCTTC	CASSSAESSYNEQFF
TRBV24-1	TRBJ2-1	TRBD2	-	TGTGCCACCAGTGATGGAGGACTAGCGGGACAGAATGAGCAGTTCTTC	CATSDGGLAGQNEQFF
TRBV27	TRBJ2-7	TRBD1	-	TGTGCCAGCAGTTTTAGGGGGCTCGCCTACGAGCAGTACTTC	CASSFRGLAYEQYF
TRBV6-2/TRBV6-3	TRBJ2-6	-	-	TGTGCCAGCAGTTCGTCAGGGGTAGGGGCCAACGTCCTGACTTTC	CASSSSGVGANVLTF
TRBV7-2	TRBJ2-2	-	-	TGTGCCAGCAAATTTTGGGACATAGACACCGGGGAGCTGTTTTTT	CASKFWDIDTGELFF
TRBV9	TRBJ2-5	-	-	TGTGCCAGCAGCCCGTCGGCGGGACCTCAAGGGGCCCAGTACTTC	CASSPSAGPQGAQYF
TRBV18	TRBJ2-2	-	-	TGTGCCAGCTCACCACGGTGGCCCGGGGAGCTGTTTTTT	CASSPRWPGELFF
TRBV18	TRBJ2-7	TRBD1	-	TGTGCCAGCTCACGAGGACAGGAGGTCTACGAGCAGTACTTC	CASSRGQEVYEQYF
TRBV19	TRBJ1-5	-	-	TGTGCCAGTAGAACAGGGTTCAATCAGCCCCAGCATTTT	CASRTGFNQPQHF
TRBV28	TRBJ2-2	-	-	TGTGCCAGCAGTTTACGCGGGACAGTAGGAGGGGAGCTGTTTTTT	CASSLRGTVGGELFF
TRBV27	TRBJ2-7	TRBD2	-	TGTGCCAGCAGTTTGCTTAGAGCTAGCGGGAGCTACGAGCAGTACTTC	CASSLLRASGSYEQYF
TRBV28	TRBJ1-3	-	-	TGTGCCAGCAGTTTCATTTCGCAGGGCCGGAACACCATATATTTT	CASSFISQGRNTIYF
TRBV9	TRBJ2-7	-	-	TGTGCCAGCAGCGTAGCCCGCGAGCAGTACTTC	CASSVAREQYF
TRBV5-1	TRBJ1-2	TRBD1	-	TGCGCCAGCAGCGCCGAGACAGGGGGCTATGGCTACACCTTC	CASSAETGGYGYTF
TRBV28	TRBJ1-1	-	-	TGTGCCAGCAGCCCGGAAGGACATAGGAACACTGAAGCTTTCTTT	CASSPEGHRNTEAFF
TRBV29-1	TRBJ2-5	TRBD1	-	TGCAGCGTCGATGGATACAGGGGGCGCGATCTGGAGACCCAGTACTTC	CSVDGYRGRDLETQYF
TRBV15	TRBJ1-4	TRBD1	-	TGTGCCACCAGCATAGGCAGGGGGCGCGGAAAACTGTTTTTT	CATSIGRGRGKLFF
TRBV9	TRBJ1-1	-	-	TGTGCCAGCAGCGTTGATCCAGGGGATACTGAAGCTTTCTTT	CASSVDPGDTEAFF
TRBV6-5	TRBJ1-2	-	-	TGTGCCAGCAGCATCGGGTCACCCTTCTATGGCTACACCTTC	CASSIGSPFYGYTF
TRBV7-8	TRBJ2-4	TRBD2	-	TGTGCCAGCAGCCGGACTAGCGGGGGTAAAAACATTCAGTACTTC	CASSRTSGGKNIQYF
TRBV6-5	TRBJ1-6	-	-	TGTGCCAGCAGCCGCCCAAACAGGGATAATTCACCCCTCCACTTT	CASSRPNRDNSPLHF
TRBV11-2	TRBJ1-2	-	-	TGTGCCAGCAGCCTCCCTGGCGGCTATGGCTACACCTTC	CASSLPGGYGYTF
TRBV28	TRBJ2-1	-	-	TGTGCCAGCAGTTTAGATCAGGGGTTCTACAATGAGCAGTTCTTC	CASSLDQGFYNEQFF
TRBV24-1	TRBJ2-1	TRBD2	once	TGTGCCACCAGTGATTTTGCTAGCGGGGGGTTCGATGAGCAGTTCTTC	CATSDFASGGFDEQFF
TRBV19	TRBJ1-1	-	-	TGTGCCAGTAGTGGGAGGGGTTCCCTCAACACTGAAGCTTTCTTT	CASSGRGSLNTEAFF
TRBV20-1	TRBJ1-6	-	-	TGCAGTGCTAGTCGTGGGCCTCATAATTCACCCCTCCACTTT	CSASRGPHNSPLHF
TRBV28	TRBJ2-1	-	-	TGTGCCAGCAGTTTATGGGCAGGGAGCAGGGGTGAGCAGTTCTTC	CASSLWAGSRGEQFF
TRBV5-1	TRBJ2-7	TRBD2	-	TGCGCCAGCACACTAGCGGACGAGCAGTACTTC	CASTLADEQYF
TRBV5-1	TRBJ2-7	-	-	TGCGCCAGCAGCCCGGTCCACGAGCAGTACTTC	CASSPVHEQYF
TRBV19	TRBJ2-3	TRBD2	-	TGTGCCAGTAGGGCCCACGGGGGGGCAACAGATACGCAGTATTTT	CASRAHGGATDTQYF
TRBV19	TRBJ2-5	TRBD2	-	TGTGCCAGTGCGGACGGCGGGAGGGGCCGGTACCAAGAGACCCAGTACTTC	CASADGGRGRYQETQYF
TRBV2	TRBJ2-2	TRBD1	few	TGTGCCAGCAGTACAGGGGCCGGGGAGCTGTTTTTT	CASSTGAGELFF
TRBV6-5	TRBJ2-3	-	-	TGTGCCAGCAGTTATAGGCGAGGGACAGATACGCAGTATTTT	CASSYRRGTDTQYF
TRBV9	TRBJ1-1	-	-	TGTGCCAGCAGCGTATCGGGAGACCCGTACACTGAAGCTTTCTTT	CASSVSGDPYTEAFF
TRBV27	TRBJ2-7	TRBD1	-	TGTGCCAGCAGCCCCGGGACAGGGGTCTCCTACGAGCAGTACTTC	CASSPGTGVSYEQYF
TRBV3-1/TRBV3-2	TRBJ2-1	TRBD2	-	TGTGCCAGCAGCCCTGGGACTAGCGGGTCTGTTGATGAGCAGTTCTTC	CASSPGTSGSVDEQFF
TRBV24-1	TRBJ2-5	-	-	TGTGCCACCAGTGACCCACGGACACCTCAAGAGACCCAGTACTTC	CATSDPRTPQETQYF
TRBV7-2	TRBJ1-5	TRBD1	once	TGTGCCAGCAGCACGGGACAGCCGAGCAATCAGCCCCAGCATTTT	CASSTGQPSNQPQHF
TRBV29-1	TRBJ2-1	-	-	TGCAGCGTTGAAACTTCCAGGTTCAATGAGCAGTTCTTC	CSVETSRFNEQFF
TRBV27	TRBJ2-3	TRBD2	-	TGTGCCAGCAAATACGGGAGGGGCACAGATACGCAGTATTTT	CASKYGRGTDTQYF
TRBV28	TRBJ2-1	-	once	TGTGCCAGCAGGCAGGGGCGAACGTACAATGAGCAGTTCTTC	CASRQGRTYNEQFF
TRBV2	TRBJ1-5	-	-	TGTGCCAGCAGTGAGCGGGAGGTTCCGGGATATCAGCCCCAGCATTTT	CASSEREVPGYQPQHF